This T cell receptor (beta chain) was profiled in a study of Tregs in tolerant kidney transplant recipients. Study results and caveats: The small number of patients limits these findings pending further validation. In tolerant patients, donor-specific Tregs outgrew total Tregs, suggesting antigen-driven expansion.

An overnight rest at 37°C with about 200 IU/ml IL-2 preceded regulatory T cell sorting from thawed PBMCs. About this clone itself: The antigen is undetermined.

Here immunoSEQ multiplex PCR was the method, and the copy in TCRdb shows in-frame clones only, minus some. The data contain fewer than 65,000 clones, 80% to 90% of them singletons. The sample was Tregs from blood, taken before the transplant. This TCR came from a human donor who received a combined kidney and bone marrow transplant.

The CDR3 loop reads CASSHRLAGADTQYF. The CDR3 nucleotides read TGTGCCAGTAGCCACCGACTAGCGGGGGCAGATACGCAGTATTTT. This chain links TRBV19 with TRBJ2-3; TRBD2 matches at 12 bases. Trimming cost V 6 bases and J 4 bases; bases outside gene matches: 5. CDR1 is LNHDA, CDR2 SQIVND, per germline (reference sequence). The CDR3 is made up of 15 amino acids.